The 11 T cell receptor beta chains given below trace back to one sample, sequenced in a study of human T cells and chemical hapten exposure. As for time point: patch test 3, about 24 weeks after DPC sensitization. Treatment: therapeutic diphenylcyclopropenone sensitization with weekly scalp DPC. TCRdb called the RACE reads again in MiXCR, with one record for every CDR3 protein. There are some 97,000 distinct CDR3 sequences in the sample; 25% to 35% occur only once, and approximately 10% lies in the top ten. Sequenced here: whole blood, sampled in connection with sensitization to the hapten diphenylcyclopropenone (DPC). These receptors were taken from a man aged 35 to 55 with alopecia areata. Some clones in this sample may be carry-over from other donors' samples.

This clonotype showed up just once. The chain is built from TRBV4-3 and TRBJ1-2; D unclear. Germline values: CDR1 LGHNA, CDR2 YSLEER. With 0 bases removed from V and 5 bases from J, the gap between germline ends came to 13 bases. The CDR3 is 15 residues long. CDR3 loop: CASSQDARQLYGYTF. The CDR3 region has the DNA TGCGCCAGCAGCCAAGATGCGCGGCAGCTATATGGCTACACCTTC.

This clonotype has just a few counts. The chain combines TRBV6-6 with TRBJ1-1, with 10 bases that match TRBD1. From germline, CDR1 is MNHNY and CDR2 SVGAGI (reference sequence). The V and J ends lost 4 bases and 5 bases, in that order; junction bases with no gene match: 4. This CDR3 contains 14 residues. The CDR3, as DNA: TGTGCCAGCAGTTGGGGACAGGGGAAGACTGAAGCTTTCTTT. It translates to CASSWGQGKTEAFF.

The chain recombines TRBV3-1 with TRBJ1-5, with a tentative D call TRBD1 (6 bases). The CDR3 runs to 17 residues. V dropped 4 bases and J dropped 6 bases, with 22 bases sitting between them. The V gene's germline CDR1 is LGHDT and CDR2 YNNKEL (reference sequence). As DNA, the CDR3 is TGTGCCAGCAGCCGTGGAGGGGGTACCGGGGCCTCTCAGCCCCAGCATTTT. As protein: CASSRGGGTGASQPQHF.

J is TRBJ1-5 and V is TRBV2; D is uncertain. The CDR3 length is 14 residues. Deletions cut 10 bases from V and 0 bases from J, with 13 bases between. In germline, CDR1 is SNHLY, CDR2 FYNNEI. The CDR3 coding sequence is TGTGCCACCGATTCCCGGCGTAGCAATCAGCCCCAGCATTTT. This encodes CATDSRRSNQPQHF.

CDR3 DNA: TGTGCCAGCAGACAATTTAGCGGGACGTTATTCTCCTACAATGAGCAGTTCTTC. This encodes CASRQFSGTLFSYNEQFF. J is TRBJ2-1 and V is TRBV11-2; 8 nucleotides match TRBD2. The CDR3 contains 18 residues. Germline CDR1 SGHAT, CDR2 FQNNGV. V was pared by 6 bases and J by 0 bases, with 13 bases of the junction left unmatched.

The sample holds a few counts of this clonotype. CDR3 bases: TGTGCCAGCAGTATTACTGCGACCGGGGAGCTGTTTTTT. It encodes CASSITATGELFF. The chain employs TRBV7-6 and TRBJ2-2, with unresolved D. The germline V gene encodes CDR1 SGHVS and CDR2 FNYEAQ. The CDR3 contains 13 residues. Trimming removed 6 bases from V and 5 bases from J, with 10 bases in between.

J is TRBJ1-1 and V is TRBV28, with D maybe TRBD1 (5 bases). The CDR3 has 12 amino acids. The V and J ends lost 7 bases and 6 bases respectively, with 12 bases between them. Germline V gene data show CDR1 as MDHEN and CDR2 as SYDVKM. CDR3 residues: CASTPPGAEAFF. DNA for the CDR3: TGTGCCAGCACCCCCCCGGGGGCTGAAGCTTTCTTT.

The rearrangement uses TRBV18 and TRBJ2-5; D is undetermined. The CDR3 length is 12 residues. Trimming removed 6 bases at V and 1 base at J, with 6 bases between. Germline CDR1 KGHSH, CDR2 LQKENI. CDR3 nucleotides: TGTGCCAGCTCCCCCTCCCAAGAGACCCAGTACTTC. Amino acid sequence: CASSPSQETQYF.

V and J are TRBV7-8 and TRBJ2-3; D is unclear. This CDR3 spans 14 amino acids. In germline, CDR1 is SGHVS, CDR2 FQNEAQ. Trimming pared 5 bases from V and 2 bases from J, leaving 11 bases between. This CDR3 reads CASSTGVVTDTQYF. CDR3 in DNA: TGTGCCAGCAGCACCGGAGTAGTCACAGATACGCAGTATTTT.

This clonotype was observed a handful of times. V is TRBV21-1 and J is TRBJ2-7. TRBV21-1 corresponds to a pseudogene. The CDR3 contains 15 residues. This chain's CDR3 is CASSPSHVSSYEQYF. The CDR3 DNA is TGTGCCAGCAGCCCGAGTCACGTCAGTTCCTACGAGCAGTACTTC.

This chain joins TRBV4-2 and TRBJ2-6, with 7 bases lining up with TRBD2. V gave up 1 base and J gave up 4 bases; unmatched junction bases: 4. There are 16 residues in the CDR3. Germline-derived CDR1 and CDR2 are LGHNA and YNFKEQ. The CDR3: CASSQGTGRGANVLTF. CDR3 in DNA: TGTGCCAGCAGCCAAGGCACCGGGAGGGGGGCCAACGTCCTGACTTTC.